The 16 T cell receptor beta chains listed next were all sequenced from one sample in a study of T cell responses to AZD1222 COVID-19 vaccine. Assay: immunoSEQ multiplex PCR; the TCRdb copy retains only in-frame clones and omits some. The sample has some 96,000 clones, about four fifths seen once. The starting material was peripheral blood, obtained 28 days after the second AZD1222 dose. The receptors derive from an adult who received the AZD1222 COVID-19 vaccine.

The rearrangement links TRBV11-3 to TRBJ2-3; the D gene could be TRBD1 or TRBD2 (5 bases each). The germline gives CDR1 SGHNT, CDR2 YENEEA. Trimming shortened V by 1 base and J by 0 bases, and 8 bases separated the two germline ends. CDR3 size: 15 residues. CDR3 in amino acids: CASSLGDRSTDTQYF. The CDR3 DNA follows: TGTGCCAGCAGCTTAGGGGACCGGAGCACAGATACGCAGTATTTT.

This clone was seen only a few times. The chain is built from TRBV3-1 (or the pseudogene TRBV3-2) and TRBJ1-4; unclear D gene. CDR1 LGHDT and CDR2 YNNKEL come from the germline V gene (reference sequence). The CDR3 length is 12 residues. The germline V and J ends were trimmed by 6 bases and 8 bases, with 10 bases remaining between them. This chain's CDR3 is CASSFGGEKLFF. DNA for the CDR3: TGTGCCAGCAGTTTCGGCGGGGAAAAACTGTTTTTT.

Comment on this clone: Other nucleotide sequences from this sample produce the same CDR3. The chain recombines TRBV12-3 or TRBV12-4 with TRBJ1-2; D not certain. V was clipped by 2 bases and J by 4 bases, with 8 bases between them. The CDR3 sequence is 13 residues long. CDR3 sequence (DNA): TGTGCCAGCAGTTTACGGGTGGCCTATGGCTACACCTTC. It yields the protein CASSLRVAYGYTF.

V gene TRBV27 combines with J gene TRBJ2-3; D is possibly TRBD2 (6 bases). This CDR3 is built from 15 residues. Trimming removed 3 bases from V and 1 base from J, with 11 bases in between. Per germline, CDR1 MNHEY and CDR2 SMNVEV (reference sequence). The CDR3 region has the DNA TGTGCCAGCAGTTTTGTCGCTAGCGGCACAGATACGCAGTATTTT. Translated: CASSFVASGTDTQYF.

This rearrangement joins TRBV3-1 (or the pseudogene TRBV3-2) to TRBJ2-2; D gene ambiguous. With 2 bases removed from V and 1 base from J, the gap between germline ends came to 11 bases. The CDR3 extends over 16 amino acids. Looked up from germline, CDR1 is LGHDT and CDR2 is YNNKEL (reference sequence). CDR3 in amino acids: CASSQQGQVNTGELFF. DNA of the CDR3: TGTGCCAGCAGCCAACAAGGGCAGGTGAACACCGGGGAGCTGTTTTTT.

This clone occurred once. The rearrangement joins TRBV9 to TRBJ1-1, with D possibly matching TRBD1 (5 bases). The CDR3 has 14 residues. The germline gives CDR1 SGDLS, CDR2 YYNGEE. With 3 bases removed from V and 3 bases from J, the gap between germline ends came to 12 bases. CDR3 loop: CASSDRDGYTEAFF. The CDR3 nucleotides read TGTGCCAGCAGCGACCGGGACGGATACACTGAAGCTTTCTTT.

This chain joins TRBV19 and TRBJ2-5; 8 bases are shared with TRBD2. The CDR3 has 13 amino acids. Germline CDR1 LNHDA, CDR2 SQIVND (reference sequence). V lost 3 bases and J lost 5; bases outside the gene matches: 2. In nucleotides, the CDR3 is TGTGCCAGTAGTATGAGCGGGAGTGAGACCCAGTACTTC. The encoded protein is CASSMSGSETQYF.

This sequence joins TRBV6-2 or TRBV6-3 and TRBJ1-4; TRBD1 might be the D (5 bases). V shed 1 base and J shed 10 bases, with 13 bases lying between them. The CDR3 runs to 14 residues. CDR1 MNHEY and CDR2 SVGEGT come from the germline V gene. CDR3 DNA sequence: TGTGCCAGCAGTTACTTGGAGGGGATGGGAAAACTGTTTTTT. It codes for CASSYLEGMGKLFF.

The rearrangement joins TRBV9 to TRBJ1-3; D gene ambiguous. V was pared by 0 bases and J by 0 bases, with 16 bases between. The CDR3 spans 18 residues. CDR1 is SGDLS and CDR2 is YYNGEE in the germline V gene. CDR3 bases: TGTGCCAGCAGCGTAGAATTGGCAACGTCGCTCTCTGGAAACACCATATATTTT. Amino acid sequence: CASSVELATSLSGNTIYF.

In this sample, this clone turned up once. The chain links TRBV7-6 to TRBJ1-6; D gene ambiguous. The CDR3 is 15 amino acids. From germline, CDR1 is SGHVS and CDR2 FNYEAQ. V was clipped by 5 bases and J by 8 bases, with 16 bases between them. The CDR3 DNA reads as TGTGCCAGCAGCGAGCGGACGACGCGTGATTCACCCCTCCACTTT. Translation: CASSERTTRDSPLHF.

The V call is TRBV11-1, the J call TRBJ1-2; TRBD1 agrees at 8 bases. This CDR3 region has 13 residues. Per germline, CDR1 SGHAT and CDR2 FQDESV (reference sequence). Trimming cost V 6 bases and J 3 bases; bases outside gene matches: 3. CDR3 residues: CASRLTGDYGYTF. CDR3 in DNA: TGTGCCAGCAGATTGACAGGGGACTATGGCTACACCTTC.

The V gene is TRBV3-1 (or the pseudogene TRBV3-2), the J gene TRBJ2-1, with D perhaps TRBD1 (5 bases). Trimming pared 0 bases from V and 1 base from J, leaving 7 bases between. The CDR3 spans 15 residues. The germline gives CDR1 LGHDT, CDR2 YNNKEL (reference sequence). The chain's CDR3 is CASSQDRGSYNEQFF. CDR3 nucleotide sequence: TGTGCCAGCAGCCAAGATAGGGGTTCCTACAATGAGCAGTTCTTC.

V is TRBV13 and J is TRBJ2-7; 7 bases are a match to TRBD1. This CDR3 has 14 residues. Germline V gives CDR1 PRHDT, CDR2 FYEKMQ (reference sequence). Unmatched junction bases numbered 6, after V lost 5 bases and J lost 2 bases. CDR3 sequence: CASSPSQGAYEQYF. In DNA form, the CDR3 reads TGTGCCAGCAGCCCGAGCCAGGGGGCCTACGAGCAGTACTTC.

This chain uses TRBV9 with TRBJ1-1; 8 nucleotides match TRBD1. Germline CDR1 is SGDLS and CDR2 is YYNGEE. This CDR3 contains 15 residues. V lost 3 bases and J lost 7; bases outside the gene matches: 11. DNA of the CDR3: TGTGCCAGCAGCGCCCAGGGGGCGGATAGGGGTGAAGCTTTCTTT. It encodes CASSAQGADRGEAFF.

The CDR3 region is CASSQDPSGTGDTGELFF. In DNA form, the CDR3 reads TGCGCCAGCAGCCAAGACCCATCCGGGACAGGGGACACCGGGGAGCTGTTTTTT. The rearrangement links TRBV4-1 to TRBJ2-2; 10 bases align to TRBD1. The CDR3 contains 18 residues. V was clipped by 0 bases and J by 3 bases; unmatched bases: 7. Germline values: CDR1 MGHRA, CDR2 YSYEKL.

The chain combines TRBV6-1 with TRBJ2-5; D not resolved. The germline V gene has CDR1 MNHNS and CDR2 SASEGT. V dropped 2 bases and J dropped 3 bases, with 10 bases sitting between them. The CDR3 has 14 amino acids. The CDR3 sequence is CASSELSAKETQYF. Written as DNA, the CDR3 is TGTGCCAGCAGTGAACTCAGCGCGAAAGAGACCCAGTACTTC.